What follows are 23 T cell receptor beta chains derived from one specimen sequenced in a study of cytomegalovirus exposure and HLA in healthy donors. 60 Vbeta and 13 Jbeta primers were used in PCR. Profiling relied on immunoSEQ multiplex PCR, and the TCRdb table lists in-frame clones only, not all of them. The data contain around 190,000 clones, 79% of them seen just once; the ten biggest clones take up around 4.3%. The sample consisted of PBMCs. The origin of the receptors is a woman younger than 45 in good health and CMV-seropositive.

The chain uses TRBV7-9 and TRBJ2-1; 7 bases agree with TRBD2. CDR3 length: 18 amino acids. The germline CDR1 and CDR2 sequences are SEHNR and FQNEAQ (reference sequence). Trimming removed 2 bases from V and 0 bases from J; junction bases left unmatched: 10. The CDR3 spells CASSLLSGGWSSYNEQFF. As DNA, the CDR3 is TGTGCCAGCAGCTTATTGTCGGGAGGATGGAGCTCCTACAATGAGCAGTTCTTC.

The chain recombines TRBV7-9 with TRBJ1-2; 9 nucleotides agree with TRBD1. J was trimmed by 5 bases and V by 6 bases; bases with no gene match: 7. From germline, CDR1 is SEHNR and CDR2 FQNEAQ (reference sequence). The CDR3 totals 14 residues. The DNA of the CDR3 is TGTGCCAGCAGTCAAGTACAGGGGGCATATGGCTACACCTTC. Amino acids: CASSQVQGAYGYTF.

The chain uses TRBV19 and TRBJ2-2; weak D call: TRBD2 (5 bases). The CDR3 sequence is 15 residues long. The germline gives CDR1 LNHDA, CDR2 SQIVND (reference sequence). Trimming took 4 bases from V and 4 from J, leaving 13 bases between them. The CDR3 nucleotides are TGTGCCAGTAGTAACGGGGATGTAAGCACCGGGGAGCTGTTTTTT. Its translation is CASSNGDVSTGELFF.

CDR3 nucleotides: TGCGCCAGCAGCTTGCAAGGGGAGGGAAGCATTCAGTACTTC. This codes for CASSLQGEGSIQYF. This chain links TRBV5-1 with TRBJ2-4, with 7 bases fitting TRBD2. Germline trimming cut 1 base from V and 9 bases from J; bases unmatched to any gene: 7. The CDR3 is 14 residues long. Germline-derived CDR1 and CDR2 are SGHRS and YFSETQ.

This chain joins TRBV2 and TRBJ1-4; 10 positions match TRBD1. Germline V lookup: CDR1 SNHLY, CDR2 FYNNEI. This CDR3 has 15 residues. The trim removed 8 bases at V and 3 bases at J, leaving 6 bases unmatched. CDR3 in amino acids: CASGRDRGSNEKLFF. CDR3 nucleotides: TGTGCCAGCGGCCGGGACAGGGGCTCTAATGAAAAACTGTTTTTT.

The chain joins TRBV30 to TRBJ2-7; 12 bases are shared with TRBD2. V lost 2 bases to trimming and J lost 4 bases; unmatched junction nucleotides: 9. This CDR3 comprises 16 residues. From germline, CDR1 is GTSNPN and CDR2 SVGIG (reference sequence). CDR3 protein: CAWSNPSGRAFYEQYF. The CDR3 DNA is TGTGCCTGGAGTAACCCTAGCGGGAGGGCGTTTTACGAGCAGTACTTC.

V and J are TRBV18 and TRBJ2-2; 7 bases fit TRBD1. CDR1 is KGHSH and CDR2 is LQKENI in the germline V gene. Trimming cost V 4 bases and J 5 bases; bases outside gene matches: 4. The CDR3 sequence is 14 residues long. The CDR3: CASSQAQGTGELFF. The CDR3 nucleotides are TGTGCCAGCTCACAAGCACAGGGGACCGGGGAGCTGTTTTTT.

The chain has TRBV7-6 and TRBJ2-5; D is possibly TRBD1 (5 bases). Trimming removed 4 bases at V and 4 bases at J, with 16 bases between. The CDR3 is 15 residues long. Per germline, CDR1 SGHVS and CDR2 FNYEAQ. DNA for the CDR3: TGTGCCAGCAGCTCGCCGAACAGGCCCATAGAGACCCAGTACTTC. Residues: CASSSPNRPIETQYF.

The CDR3 sequence is CASRARETQYF. CDR3 coding DNA: TGTGCCAGCAGAGCTAGGGAGACCCAGTACTTC. The V call is TRBV2, the J call TRBJ2-5; D uncertain. The CDR3 is made up of 11 amino acids. Per germline, CDR1 SNHLY and CDR2 FYNNEI. V was pared by 6 bases and J by 5 bases, with 7 bases between.

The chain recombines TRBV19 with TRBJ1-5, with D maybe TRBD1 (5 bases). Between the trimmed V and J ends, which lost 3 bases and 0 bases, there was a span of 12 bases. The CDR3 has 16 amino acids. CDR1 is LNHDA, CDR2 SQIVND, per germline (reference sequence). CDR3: CASSIGGIYSNQPQHF. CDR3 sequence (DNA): TGTGCCAGTAGTATTGGGGGGATCTATAGCAATCAGCCCCAGCATTTT. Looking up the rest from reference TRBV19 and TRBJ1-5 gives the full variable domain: DGGITQSPKYLFRKEGQNVTLSCEQNLNHDAMYWYRQDPGQGLRLIYYSQIVNDFQKGDIAEGYSVSREKKESFPLTVTSAQKNPTAFYLCASSIGGIYSNQPQHFGDGTRLSIL.

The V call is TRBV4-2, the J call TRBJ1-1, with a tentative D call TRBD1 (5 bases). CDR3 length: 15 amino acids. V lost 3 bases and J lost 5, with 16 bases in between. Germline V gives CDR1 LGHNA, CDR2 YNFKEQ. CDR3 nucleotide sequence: TGTGCCAGCAGCCATCCTAAAGGGGAATCGACTGAAGCTTTCTTT. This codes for CASSHPKGESTEAFF.

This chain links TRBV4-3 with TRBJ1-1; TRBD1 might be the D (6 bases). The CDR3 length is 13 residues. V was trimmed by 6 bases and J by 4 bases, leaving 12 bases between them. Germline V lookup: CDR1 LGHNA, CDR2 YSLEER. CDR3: CASRDQGSTEAFF. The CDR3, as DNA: TGCGCCAGCAGGGATCAGGGGAGCACTGAAGCTTTCTTT.

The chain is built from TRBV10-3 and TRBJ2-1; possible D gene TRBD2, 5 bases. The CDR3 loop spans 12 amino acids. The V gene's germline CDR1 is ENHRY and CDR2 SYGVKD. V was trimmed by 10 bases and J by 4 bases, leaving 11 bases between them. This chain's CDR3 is CATATKYNEQFF. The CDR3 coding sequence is TGTGCCACCGCGACTAAATACAATGAGCAGTTCTTC.

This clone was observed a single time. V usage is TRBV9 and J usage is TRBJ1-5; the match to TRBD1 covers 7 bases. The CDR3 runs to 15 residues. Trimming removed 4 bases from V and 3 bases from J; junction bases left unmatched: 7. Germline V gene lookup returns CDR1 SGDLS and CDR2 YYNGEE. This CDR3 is CASSPTGDANQPQHF. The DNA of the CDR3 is TGTGCCAGCAGCCCCACAGGGGATGCCAATCAGCCCCAGCATTTT. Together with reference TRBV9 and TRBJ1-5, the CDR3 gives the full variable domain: DSGVTQTPKHLITATGQRVTLRCSPRSGDLSVYWYQQSLDQGLQFLIQYYNGEERAKGNILERFSAQQFPDLHSELNLSSLELGDSALYFCASSPTGDANQPQHFGDGTRLSIL.

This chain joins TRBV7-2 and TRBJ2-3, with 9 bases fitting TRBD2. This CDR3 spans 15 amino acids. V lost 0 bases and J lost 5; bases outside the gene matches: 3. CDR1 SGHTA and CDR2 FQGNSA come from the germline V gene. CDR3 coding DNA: TGTGCCAGCAGCTTAGCCGCGGGGGGGAAAGATACGCAGTATTTT. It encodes CASSLAAGGKDTQYF. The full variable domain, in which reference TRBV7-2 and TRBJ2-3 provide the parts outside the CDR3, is GAGVSQSPSNKVTEKGKDVELRCDPISGHTALYWYRQSLGQGLEFLIYFQGNSAPDKSGLPSDRFSAERTGGSVSTLTIQRTQQEDSAVYLCASSLAAGGKDTQYFGPGTRLTVL.

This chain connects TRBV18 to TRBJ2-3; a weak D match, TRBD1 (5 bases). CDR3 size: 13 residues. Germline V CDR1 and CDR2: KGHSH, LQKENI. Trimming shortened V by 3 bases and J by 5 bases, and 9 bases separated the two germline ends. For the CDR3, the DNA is TGTGCCAGCTCACCTCTAGGGGTAGATACGCAGTATTTT. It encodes CASSPLGVDTQYF.

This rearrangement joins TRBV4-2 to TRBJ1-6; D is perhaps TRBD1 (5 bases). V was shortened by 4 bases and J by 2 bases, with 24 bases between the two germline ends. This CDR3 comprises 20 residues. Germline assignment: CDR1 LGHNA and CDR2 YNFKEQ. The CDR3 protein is CASSRTKGGDPRPYNSPLHF. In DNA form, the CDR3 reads TGTGCCAGCAGCCGGACGAAGGGAGGGGATCCCCGACCCTATAATTCACCCCTCCACTTT.

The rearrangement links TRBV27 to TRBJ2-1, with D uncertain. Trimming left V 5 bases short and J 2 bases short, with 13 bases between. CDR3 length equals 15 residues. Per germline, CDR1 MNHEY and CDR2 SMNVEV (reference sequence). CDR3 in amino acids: CASSPLDPPYNEQFF. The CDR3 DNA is TGTGCCAGCAGTCCCCTAGACCCGCCCTACAATGAGCAGTTCTTC.

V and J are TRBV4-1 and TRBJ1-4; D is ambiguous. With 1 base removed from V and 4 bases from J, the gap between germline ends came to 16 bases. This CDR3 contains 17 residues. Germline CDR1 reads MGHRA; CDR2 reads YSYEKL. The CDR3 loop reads CASSQGMLVGLNEKLFF. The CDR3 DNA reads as TGCGCCAGCAGCCAAGGTATGCTGGTTGGGCTTAATGAAAAACTGTTTTTT.

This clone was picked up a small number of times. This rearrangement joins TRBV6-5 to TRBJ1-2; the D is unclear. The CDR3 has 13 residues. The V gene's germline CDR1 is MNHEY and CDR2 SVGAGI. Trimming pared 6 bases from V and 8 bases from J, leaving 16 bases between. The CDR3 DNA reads TGTGCCAGCAGCCGATTGGCCCTCGGGGGCTACACCTTC. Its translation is CASSRLALGGYTF.

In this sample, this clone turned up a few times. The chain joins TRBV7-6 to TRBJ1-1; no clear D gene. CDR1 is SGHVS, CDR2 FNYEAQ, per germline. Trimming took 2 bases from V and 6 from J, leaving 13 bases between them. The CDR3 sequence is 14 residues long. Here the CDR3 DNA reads TGTGCCAGCAGCTTAATTATTGGGCGCGCTGAAGCTTTCTTT. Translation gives CASSLIIGRAEAFF.

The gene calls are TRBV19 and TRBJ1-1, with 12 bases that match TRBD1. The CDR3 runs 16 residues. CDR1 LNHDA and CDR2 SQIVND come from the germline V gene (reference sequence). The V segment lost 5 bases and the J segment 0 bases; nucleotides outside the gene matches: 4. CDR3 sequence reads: CASSPGTGGLNTEAFF. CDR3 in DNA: TGTGCCAGTAGTCCCGGGACAGGGGGCCTGAACACTGAAGCTTTCTTT.

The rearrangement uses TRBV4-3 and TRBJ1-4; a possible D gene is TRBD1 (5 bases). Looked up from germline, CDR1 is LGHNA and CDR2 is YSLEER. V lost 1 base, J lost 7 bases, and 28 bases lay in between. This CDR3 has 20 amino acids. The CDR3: CASSQAQGEAGLIDSEKLFF. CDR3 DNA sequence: TGCGCCAGCAGCCAAGCCCAAGGGGAGGCAGGGCTAATCGATAGTGAAAAACTGTTTTTT.